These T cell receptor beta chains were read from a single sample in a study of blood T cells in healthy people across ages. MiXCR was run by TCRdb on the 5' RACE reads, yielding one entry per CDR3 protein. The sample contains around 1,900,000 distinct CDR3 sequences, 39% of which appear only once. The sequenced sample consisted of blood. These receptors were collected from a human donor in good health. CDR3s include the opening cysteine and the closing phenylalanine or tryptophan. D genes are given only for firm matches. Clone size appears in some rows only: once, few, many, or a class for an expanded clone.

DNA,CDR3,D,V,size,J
TGCAGTGCTAGAGTTCCCGTAGCGGACACTGAAGCTTTCTTT,CSARVPVADTEAFF,NA,TRBV20-1,few,TRBJ1-1
TGTGCCAGCAGTTACTCGAAAGATCAGGGATCCTACGAGCAGTACTTC,CASSYSKDQGSYEQYF,NA,TRBV6-2/TRBV6-3,few,TRBJ2-7
TGTGCCAGCAGCTTAGCGGCGACGGTCACTGAAGCTTTCTTT,CASSLAATVTEAFF,NA,TRBV7-6,NA,TRBJ1-1
TGTGCCAGCAGTTGGGGGGGGCGGGGCCCTCTCAACTATGGCTACACCTTC,CASSWGGRGPLNYGYTF,NA,TRBV12-3/TRBV12-4,NA,TRBJ1-2
TGTGCCAGCAGCTTAAGAGTTACAGGGAGTGAAGCTTTCTTT,CASSLRVTGSEAFF,NA,TRBV11-1,NA,TRBJ1-1
TGCAGTGCCGAAAGGACAGGGTTAGATACGCAGTATTTT,CSAERTGLDTQYF,TRBD1,TRBV20-1,NA,TRBJ2-3
TGTGCCAGCTCCGCGGGGGGTCATCAAGAGACCCAGTACTTC,CASSAGGHQETQYF,TRBD2,TRBV12-3/TRBV12-4,few,TRBJ2-5
TGTGCCACCAGTGATTTGAAGAGTTCCTCCTACAATGAGCAGTTCTTC,CATSDLKSSSYNEQFF,NA,TRBV24-1,NA,TRBJ2-1
TGTGCCAACAGCTTACCCCAGGCTTTAAACCTCATGAACACTGAAGCTTTCTTT,CANSLPQALNLMNTEAFF,NA,TRBV7-2,NA,TRBJ1-1
TGTGCCATCAGTCTCGGGACATACTATGGCTACACCTTC,CAISLGTYYGYTF,NA,TRBV10-3,once,TRBJ1-2
TGTGCCAGCAGTTGGAATAATGAAGCTTTCTTT,CASSWNNEAFF,NA,TRBV12-3/TRBV12-4,NA,TRBJ1-1
TGTGCCAGCAGCCCGGGGTCGGCAGGGTGGGTTCAGGAGTTCTTC,CASSPGSAGWVQEFF,NA,TRBV5-4,NA,TRBJ2-1
TGTGCCAGCAGTTACAGGATCTCTGGGGCCAACGTCCTGACTTTC,CASSYRISGANVLTF,NA,TRBV6-5,NA,TRBJ2-6
TGTGCCGGCAGCGCGGGACTAGCCTCCAATGAGCAGTTCTTC,CAGSAGLASNEQFF,TRBD2,TRBV3-1,NA,TRBJ2-1
TGTGCCAGCAGCATGGGACTAGCGGGCGGAAACCCCTACAATGAGCAGTTCTTC,CASSMGLAGGNPYNEQFF,TRBD2,TRBV7-8,few,TRBJ2-1
TGTGCCAGCAGTTTCCAGACAGGGGAAAAACTGTTTTTT,CASSFQTGEKLFF,TRBD1,TRBV12-3/TRBV12-4,few,TRBJ1-4
TGCAGTGCTAGAGAAAGAAACAACTACGAGCAGTACTTC,CSARERNNYEQYF,NA,TRBV20-1,NA,TRBJ2-7
TGCGCCAGCAGCCAAGATCTTCAAGCGGGGGCTTACGAGCAGTACTTC,CASSQDLQAGAYEQYF,TRBD2,TRBV4-3,NA,TRBJ2-7
TGTGCCAGCAGCTTGACAGAGTGGTACACTGAAGCTTTCTTT,CASSLTEWYTEAFF,NA,TRBV7-2,NA,TRBJ1-1
TGTGCCATCAGTGTTGGGGAGGGAGAGACCCAGTACTTC,CAISVGEGETQYF,TRBD2,TRBV10-3,many,TRBJ2-5
TGTGCCAGCAGCTTGGTGGGCCCGGGTCGTGCGGGTACTGGCTACACCTTC,CASSLVGPGRAGTGYTF,NA,TRBV5-5,NA,TRBJ1-2
TGTGCCAGCAGTGAAGTGCCTATGAACACTGAAGCTTTCTTT,CASSEVPMNTEAFF,NA,TRBV6-1,NA,TRBJ1-1
TGTGCCAGCAGCTTAGCGATACCCCAGGGCCTTAACTATGGCTACACCTTC,CASSLAIPQGLNYGYTF,NA,TRBV7-2,NA,TRBJ1-2
TGTGCCAGCAGCCAAGAAAATTCCGTTGGCAGCAATCAGCCCCAGCATTTT,CASSQENSVGSNQPQHF,NA,TRBV3-1,NA,TRBJ1-5
TGTGCCAGCGGATCACTAGGGAGAACTAACAATGAGCAGTTCTTC,CASGSLGRTNNEQFF,NA,TRBV6-6,few,TRBJ2-1
TGTGCCACCAGTGGCACAGTAGCGGGGGACCACAATGAGCAGTTCTTC,CATSGTVAGDHNEQFF,TRBD2,TRBV24-1,NA,TRBJ2-1
TGTGCCAGCAGCGTAGTGTTCGGGACTAGCGGGGGCCTTGACAATGAGCAGTTCTTC,CASSVVFGTSGGLDNEQFF,TRBD2,TRBV11-2,NA,TRBJ2-1
TGCAGTGCTAGAGATCCAGGGCCCGAAGCAACTAATGAAAAACTGTTTTTT,CSARDPGPEATNEKLFF,NA,TRBV20-1,NA,TRBJ1-4
TGTGCCATCAGTGGGGGCACGAACACTGAAGCTTTCTTT,CAISGGTNTEAFF,NA,TRBV10-3,NA,TRBJ1-1
TGTGCCAGCAGTCCTGTGACAGGGGCGTTAGTCGAGCAGTACTTC,CASSPVTGALVEQYF,TRBD1,TRBV28,few,TRBJ2-7
TGCGCCAGCAGCCCCGACAGGGGGGTGGACTATGGCTACACCTTC,CASSPDRGVDYGYTF,TRBD1,TRBV4-1,few,TRBJ1-2
TGTGCCACCAGCAGTGCGAGACAGGGCATTCAGTACTTC,CATSSARQGIQYF,TRBD1,TRBV15,NA,TRBJ2-4
TGTGCCAGCAGTTTATACCGGCCGGGCCCCCAGCATTTT,CASSLYRPGPQHF,NA,TRBV28,NA,TRBJ1-5
TGTGCCAGCAGCTATGAGTGGGGAGAGACCCAGTACTTC,CASSYEWGETQYF,NA,TRBV5-5,NA,TRBJ2-5
TGTGCCAGCAGGTCCGGGACAGGGGGCTCCCATGAGCAGTTCTTC,CASRSGTGGSHEQFF,TRBD1,TRBV7-3,NA,TRBJ2-1
TGCAGTGCTCGACAAAGCAATCAGCCCCAGCATTTT,CSARQSNQPQHF,NA,TRBV20-1,few,TRBJ1-5
TGTGCCAGCTCACCACGGCAGGGGGCGCGGACTGAAGCTTTCTTT,CASSPRQGARTEAFF,TRBD1,TRBV18,few,TRBJ1-1
TGCAGCGTCCGAGGGGGGGGAGTAGATGAGCAGTTCTTC,CSVRGGGVDEQFF,NA,TRBV29-1,few,TRBJ2-1
TGTGCCAGCAGTTACGGGAGCAGGGTTTACAATGAGCAGTTCTTC,CASSYGSRVYNEQFF,NA,TRBV6-5,NA,TRBJ2-1
TGCAGCGTTGAATTACCAAACGGCGGGGGTACCTACAATGAGCAGTTCTTC,CSVELPNGGGTYNEQFF,TRBD2,TRBV29-1,NA,TRBJ2-1
TGCAGCGTTGGACAGGGGAGAGTTGGGAACACTGAAGCTTTCTTT,CSVGQGRVGNTEAFF,TRBD1,TRBV29-1,NA,TRBJ1-1
TGTGCCAGCAGTTTAGGCGGGGTGGGCTACAATGAGCAGTTCTTC,CASSLGGVGYNEQFF,NA,TRBV27,NA,TRBJ2-1
TGTGCCAGCAGCTTAACGTCCAGCGGGGGAAACAATGAGCAGTTCTTC,CASSLTSSGGNNEQFF,TRBD2,TRBV7-3,NA,TRBJ2-1
TGTGCCAGCAGCTGGGGACCAAGCAACAATGAGCAGTTCTTC,CASSWGPSNNEQFF,NA,TRBV7-2,NA,TRBJ2-1
TGTGCCAGCAGTTTAAATGGGGTCGAAAACATTCAGTACTTC,CASSLNGVENIQYF,NA,TRBV12-3/TRBV12-4,few,TRBJ2-4
TGCAGTGCGAGATTGACAGGGAACACTGAAGCTTTCTTT,CSARLTGNTEAFF,NA,TRBV20-1,NA,TRBJ1-1
TGCGCTAGCAGCCAAGCCGGACCCACGAACTATGGCTACACCTTC,CASSQAGPTNYGYTF,NA,TRBV4-1,once,TRBJ1-2
TGTGCCAGCAGCTTAGTTAGGGCAGGGGGCGATGGGCAGTACTTC,CASSLVRAGGDGQYF,TRBD1,TRBV7-2,NA,TRBJ2-7
TGTGCCAGCAGCCAAGAGGGGGGGCAAGAGACCCAGTACTTC,CASSQEGGQETQYF,TRBD2,TRBV4-2,few,TRBJ2-5
TGCGCCAGCAGCTTTCTGACTAGCGGACTCTACGAGCAGTACTTC,CASSFLTSGLYEQYF,TRBD2,TRBV5-1,few,TRBJ2-7
TGTGCCAGCAGCTCCGGGAACCTCTCCAAAAACATTCAGTACTTC,CASSSGNLSKNIQYF,NA,TRBV11-3,few,TRBJ2-4